This TCR beta chain was documented in a study of post-analysis software for immune sequencing data. Study overall: As for disease course, relapsing-remitting, secondary progressive and progressive-relapsing multiple sclerosis were all included. Findings of the study overall: Controls had lower frequencies than patients of 4 or 5 TRBV segments, which included TRBV5-6, TRBV5-1 and TRBV20-1. A significant reduction in normalized Chao1 diversity was observed in multiple sclerosis patients versus controls. With F measure, samples from one preparation batch clustered together strongly.

This CDR3 has 18 residues. V lost 3 bases and J 0 bases, leaving 15 bases between the germline ends. The germline CDR1 and CDR2 sequences are MGHRA and YSYEKL. Unique molecular identifiers were carried by the TCR beta cDNA libraries. Each batch of about 0.95 to 11 million T cells produced some 500,000 cDNA molecules. One entry per CDR3 protein, called by TCRdb with MiXCR from the PCR reads. The sample consists of a few hundred thousand distinct CDR3 sequences, roughly 38% of them appearing once. This clonotype was observed a handful of times. Its antigen is unknown. The material sequenced was blood. The chain joins TRBV4-1 to TRBJ2-6; perhaps TRBD1 as D (6 bases). The TCR comes from a girl aged 5 to 17 with multiple sclerosis. CDR3 bases: TGCGCCAGCAGCCATCAGGACAGCCTCTACTCTGGGGCCAACGTCCTGACTTTC. It encodes CASSHQDSLYSGANVLTF.